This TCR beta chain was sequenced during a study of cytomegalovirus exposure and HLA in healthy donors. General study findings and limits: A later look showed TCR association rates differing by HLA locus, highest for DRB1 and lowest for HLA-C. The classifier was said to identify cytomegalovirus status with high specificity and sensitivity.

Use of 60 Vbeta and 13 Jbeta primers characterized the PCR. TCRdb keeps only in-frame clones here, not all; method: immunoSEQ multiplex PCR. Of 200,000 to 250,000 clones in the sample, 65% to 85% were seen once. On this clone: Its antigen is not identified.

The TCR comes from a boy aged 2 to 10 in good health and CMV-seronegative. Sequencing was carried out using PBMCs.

The CDR3 DNA reads TGTGCCAGCACCGTCATAAAGACAGGGGGCTATGGCTACACCTTC. Its translation is CASTVIKTGGYGYTF. V is TRBV2 and J is TRBJ1-2; 9 bases are shared with TRBD1. With V trimmed by 7 bases and J by 4 bases, 10 bases remained unmatched. CDR3 length equals 15 residues. The V gene's germline CDR1 is SNHLY and CDR2 FYNNEI. Based on the CDR3 plus reference TRBV2 and TRBJ1-2, the full variable domain is EPEVTQTPSHQVTQMGQEVILRCVPISNHLYFYWYRQILGQKVEFLVSFYNNEISEKSEIFDDQFSVERPDGSNFTLKIRSTKLEDSAMYFCASTVIKTGGYGYTFGSGTRLTVV.